Sequencing of this TCR beta chain was carried out in a study of beta chain features in type 1 diabetes. General observations from the study: A moderate, significant TCRB CDR3 shortening appeared in type 1 diabetes across four CD4+ subsets.

The authors reverse transcribed all of the isolated RNA, so sequencing captured expressed TCRB transcripts. The assay was immunoSEQ multiplex PCR, and TCRdb's table has in-frame clones only and misses some. This sample has about 270,000 clones; 13% to 15% occur once, and the top ten carry over 0.015%. The CDR3 has 15 amino acids. Trimming took 7 bases from V and 4 from J; bases not matched to a gene: 8. Looked up from germline, CDR1 is SNHLY and CDR2 is FYNNEI. A remark on this clone: The antigen remains unidentified.

The sequenced sample consisted of naive CD4+ T cells from blood. The chain employs TRBV2 and TRBJ2-7; 12 positions match TRBD2. The receptor comes from a man aged 25-45 years with type 1 diabetes. The CDR3: CASKRAGTSGYEQYF. The CDR3 coding sequence is TGTGCCAGCAAAAGGGCCGGGACTAGCGGGTACGAGCAGTACTTC.